This TCR beta chain appears in the sequencing data of a study of early T cells in non-severe SARS-CoV-2 infection. The overall study: The study sequenced bulk RNA from unsorted whole blood, with chains unpaired. Regarding the study as a whole: VDJdb matching, biased toward anti-spike CD8 responses, missed private and CD4 specificities.

This clonotype was recorded a few times. What it recognizes is unknown. TCRdb re-analysed the 5' RACE reads in MiXCR, keeping a single row per CDR3 protein. Of around 29,000 distinct CDR3 sequences listed, roughly 5.4% are singletons. Germline assignment: CDR1 SGHVS and CDR2 FNYEAQ. The CDR3 totals 16 residues. V lost 2 bases and J lost 4; bases outside the gene matches: 4. The chain carries TRBV7-6 and TRBJ2-6, with 8 bases matching TRBD2. This clonotype was sampled from an adult who was a healthcare worker with PCR-confirmed SARS-CoV-2 infection or an uninfected control (not recorded which). Sequencing was done on a sample of whole blood. CDR3 DNA sequence: TGTGCCAGCAGCTTATCCGGGGGGGCCGGGGCCAACGTCCTGACTTTC. As protein: CASSLSGGAGANVLTF.